This T cell receptor (beta chain) stems from a study of OX40 agonist ivuxolimab in advanced cancers. Study overall: Earlier anti-PD-1, anti-PD-L1 or anti-CTLA-4 therapy was permitted; about 38% had received some.

Study results and limitations: Expanded peripheral T cells had an undetermined antigen specificity. At 0.1 to 3.0 mg/kg, CD4+ and CD8+ blood T cells expanded clonally by week 6.

Remarks on this clone: The antigen is not known.

Using immunoSEQ multiplex PCR, the repertoire was profiled, and TCRdb retains in-frame clones only, with some absent. This table holds roughly 70,000 clones, 85% found once. Per germline, CDR1 SGHNT and CDR2 YENEEA. The CDR3 is 14 amino acids. The V and J ends lost 3 bases and 1 base, in that order; junction bases with no gene match: 2. The receptor comes from an adult with an advanced solid tumor such as melanoma, head and neck, liver or kidney cancer. The chain links TRBV11-3 to TRBJ2-5; 7 positions agree with TRBD1. The input for sequencing was CD4+ or CD8+ T cells sorted from blood, taken in a trial of the OX40 agonist ivuxolimab. The CDR3 DNA is TGTGCCAGCAGCTTTTGGACAGGCCAAGAGACCCAGTACTTC. Its protein is CASSFWTGQETQYF.